This is a list of T cell receptor beta chains from one sample in a study of cytomegalovirus exposure and HLA in healthy donors. The repertoire was sequenced with immunoSEQ multiplex PCR; TCRdb's copy has only in-frame clones and lacks some. The data contain about 200,000 clones, 75% to 90% of them singletons. The specimen sequenced was PBMCs. All receptors derive from a woman between 25 and 40 years old in good health and CMV-seronegative. The CDR3 runs from the conserved cysteine through the conserved F or W. D genes are given only for firm matches. Size is stated for part of the rows, as once, few or many counts, or as a class when the clone is expanded.

v_gene	d_gene	abundance	j_gene	CDR3nt	CDR3aa
TRBV7-9	.	.	TRBJ2-3	TGTGCCAGCAGCTTATCAGTTAGCACAGATACGCAGTATTTT	CASSLSVSTDTQYF
TRBV6-1	TRBD1	once	TRBJ1-6	TGTGCCAGCAGTGATTTGACAGGGCCTTCACCCCTCCACTTT	CASSDLTGPSPLHF
TRBV5-4	.	few	TRBJ2-5	TGTGCCAGCAGCCCGGGACTCCCAGGGACCCAGTACTTC	CASSPGLPGTQYF
TRBV15	TRBD2	.	TRBJ2-5	TGTGCCACCAGCAGAAGAAGCGGGGGGGCGGGGGGAGAGACCCAGTACTTC	CATSRRSGGAGGETQYF
TRBV27	TRBD2	.	TRBJ2-1	TGTGCCAGCGGATTTGCGCGGGGGGGCTACAATGAGCAGTTCTTC	CASGFARGGYNEQFF
TRBV10-3	TRBD2	.	TRBJ2-3	TGTGCCATCAGTGAGAATCTAGCGGGGGGGGGAGATACGCAGTATTTT	CAISENLAGGGDTQYF
TRBV6-1	.	.	TRBJ1-5	TGTGCCAGCATGGATCAGGGGAATCAGCCCCAGCATTTT	CASMDQGNQPQHF
TRBV29-1	.	.	TRBJ1-1	TGCAGCGTTGAGAAGGGTGGAGGCACTGAAGCTTTCTTT	CSVEKGGGTEAFF
TRBV25-1	.	.	TRBJ2-2	TGTGCCAGCAGTATCAGGGTGGGGACCGGGGAGCTGTTTTTT	CASSIRVGTGELFF
TRBV9	.	.	TRBJ2-3	TGTGCCAGCAGCCCCCCTGGGGGCGGCACAGATACGCAGTATTTT	CASSPPGGGTDTQYF
TRBV28	.	.	TRBJ2-2	TGTGCCAGCAGCCCTCATAGGAGTAATCCCGGGGAGCTGTTTTTT	CASSPHRSNPGELFF
TRBV2	TRBD1	.	TRBJ2-4	TGTGCCAGCATGTGGTCGGGACAGGGGGCGAACATTCAGTACTTC	CASMWSGQGANIQYF
TRBV7-9	TRBD1	.	TRBJ2-1	TGTGCCAGCAGCAACCGGGACAGGGATTACAATGAGCAGTTCTTC	CASSNRDRDYNEQFF
TRBV6-1	TRBD1	.	TRBJ2-1	TGTGCCAGCAGTGCTAGACAGGGCTCCTACAATGAGCAGTTCTTC	CASSARQGSYNEQFF
TRBV30	TRBD1	once	TRBJ2-7	TGTGCCTGGAGCCGGGACAGGGGAAACGAGCAGTACTTC	CAWSRDRGNEQYF
TRBV6-5	.	.	TRBJ2-2	TGTGCCAGCAGTTCCACCCGGGAGAGTAAGCTGTTTTTT	CASSSTRESKLFF
TRBV2	.	.	TRBJ2-1	TGTGCCAGCATGCCCGGACAAACCTACAATGAGCAGTTCTTC	CASMPGQTYNEQFF
TRBV28	TRBD1	.	TRBJ1-2	TGTGCCAGCAGCACTAAGGCCCGACAGGGTACCTATGGCTACACCTTC	CASSTKARQGTYGYTF
TRBV27	TRBD1	few	TRBJ2-3	TGTGCCAGCTCCTCTTATAGGGACAGGGGTAGCACAGATACGCAGTATTTT	CASSSYRDRGSTDTQYF
TRBV28	.	.	TRBJ1-3	TGTGCCAGCATCGAGCGGCGTGGCTCTGGAAACACCATATATTTT	CASIERRGSGNTIYF